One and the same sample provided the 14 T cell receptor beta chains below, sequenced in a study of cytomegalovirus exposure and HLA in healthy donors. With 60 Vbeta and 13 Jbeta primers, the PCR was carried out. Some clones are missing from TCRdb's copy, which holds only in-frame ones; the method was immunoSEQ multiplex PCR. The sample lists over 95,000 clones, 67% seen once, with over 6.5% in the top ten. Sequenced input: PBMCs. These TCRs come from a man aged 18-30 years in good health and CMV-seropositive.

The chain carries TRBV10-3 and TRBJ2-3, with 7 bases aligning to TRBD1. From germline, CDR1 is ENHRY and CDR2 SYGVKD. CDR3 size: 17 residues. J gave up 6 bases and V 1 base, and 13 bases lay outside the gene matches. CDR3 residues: CAISELDRTSPRDTQYF. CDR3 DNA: TGTGCCATCAGTGAGTTGGACAGGACTTCGCCGAGGGATACGCAGTATTTT.

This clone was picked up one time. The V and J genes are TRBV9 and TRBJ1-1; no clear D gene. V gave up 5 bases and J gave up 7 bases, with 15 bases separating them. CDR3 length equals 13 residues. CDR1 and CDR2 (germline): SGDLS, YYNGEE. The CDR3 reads CASSRRLAGEAFF. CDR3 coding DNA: TGTGCCAGCAGTCGTAGGCTGGCAGGTGAAGCTTTCTTT.

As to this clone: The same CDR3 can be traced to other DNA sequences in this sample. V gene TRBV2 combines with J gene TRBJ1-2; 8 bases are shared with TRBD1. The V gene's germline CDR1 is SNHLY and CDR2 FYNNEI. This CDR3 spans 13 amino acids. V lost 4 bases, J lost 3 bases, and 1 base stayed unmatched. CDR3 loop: CASSVDRDYGYTF. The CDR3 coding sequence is TGTGCCAGCAGTGTGGACAGGGACTATGGCTACACCTTC.

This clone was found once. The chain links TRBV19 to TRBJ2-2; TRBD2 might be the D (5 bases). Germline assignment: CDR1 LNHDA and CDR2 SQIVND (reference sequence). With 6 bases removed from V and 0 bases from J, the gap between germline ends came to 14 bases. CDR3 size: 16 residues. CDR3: CASRREKGANTGELFF. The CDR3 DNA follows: TGTGCCAGTAGAAGGGAAAAGGGAGCGAACACCGGGGAGCTGTTTTTT.

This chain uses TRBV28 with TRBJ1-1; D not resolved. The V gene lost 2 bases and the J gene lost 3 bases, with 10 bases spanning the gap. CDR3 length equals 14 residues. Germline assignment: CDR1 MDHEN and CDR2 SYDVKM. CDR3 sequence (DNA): TGTGCCAGCAGTTTAACCAACAGCTACACTGAAGCTTTCTTT. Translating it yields CASSLTNSYTEAFF.

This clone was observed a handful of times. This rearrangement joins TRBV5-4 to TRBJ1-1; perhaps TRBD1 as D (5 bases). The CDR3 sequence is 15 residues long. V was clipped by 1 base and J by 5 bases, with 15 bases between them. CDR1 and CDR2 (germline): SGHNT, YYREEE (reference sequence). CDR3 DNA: TGTGCCAGCAGCTTGCATCCCCAGGGAGGGACTGAAGCTTTCTTT. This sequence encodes CASSLHPQGGTEAFF.

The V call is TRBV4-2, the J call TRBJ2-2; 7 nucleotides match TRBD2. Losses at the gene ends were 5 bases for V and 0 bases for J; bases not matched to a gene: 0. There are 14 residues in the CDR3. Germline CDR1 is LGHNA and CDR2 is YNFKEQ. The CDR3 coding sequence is TGTGCCAGCAGCGCGGGGGCGAACACCGGGGAGCTGTTTTTT. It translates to CASSAGANTGELFF.

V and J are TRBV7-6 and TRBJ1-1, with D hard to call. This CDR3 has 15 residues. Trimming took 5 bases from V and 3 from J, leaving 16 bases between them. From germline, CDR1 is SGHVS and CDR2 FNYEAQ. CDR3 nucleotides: TGTGCCAGCAGCCCCGGGGTTGAGACCCACACTGAAGCTTTCTTT. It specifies CASSPGVETHTEAFF.

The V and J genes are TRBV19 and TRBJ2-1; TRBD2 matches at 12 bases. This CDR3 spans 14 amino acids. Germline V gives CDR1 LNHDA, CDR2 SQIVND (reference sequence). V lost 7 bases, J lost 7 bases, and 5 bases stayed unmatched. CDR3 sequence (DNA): TGTGCCAGTACCACTAGCGGGGGGTTTAATGAGCAGTTCTTC. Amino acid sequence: CASTTSGGFNEQFF.

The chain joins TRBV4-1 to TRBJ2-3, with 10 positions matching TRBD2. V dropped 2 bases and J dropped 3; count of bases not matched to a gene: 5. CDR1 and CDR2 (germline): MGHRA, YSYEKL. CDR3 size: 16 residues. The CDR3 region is CASSQSGGAGTDTQYF. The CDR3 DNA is TGCGCCAGCAGCCAAAGCGGGGGGGCCGGGACAGATACGCAGTATTTT.

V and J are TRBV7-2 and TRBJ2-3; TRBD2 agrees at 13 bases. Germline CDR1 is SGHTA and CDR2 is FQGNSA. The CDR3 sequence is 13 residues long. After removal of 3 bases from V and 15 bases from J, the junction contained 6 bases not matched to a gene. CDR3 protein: CASSFTSGGGIYF. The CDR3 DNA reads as TGTGCCAGCAGCTTTACTAGCGGGGGGGGTATTTATTTT.

The CDR3 loop reads CASSTRQISNQPQHF. In DNA form, the CDR3 reads TGTGCCAGTAGTACGAGACAGATTAGCAATCAGCCCCAGCATTTT. V gene TRBV19 combines with J gene TRBJ1-5, with TRBD1 as a possible D gene (5 bases). Trimming took 4 bases from V and 0 from J, leaving 10 bases between them. This CDR3 comprises 15 residues. Germline V CDR1 and CDR2: LNHDA, SQIVND (reference sequence). The complete variable domain, with remaining parts taken from reference TRBV19 and TRBJ1-5, reads DGGITQSPKYLFRKEGQNVTLSCEQNLNHDAMYWYRQDPGQGLRLIYYSQIVNDFQKGDIAEGYSVSREKKESFPLTVTSAQKNPTAFYLCASSTRQISNQPQHFGDGTRLSIL.

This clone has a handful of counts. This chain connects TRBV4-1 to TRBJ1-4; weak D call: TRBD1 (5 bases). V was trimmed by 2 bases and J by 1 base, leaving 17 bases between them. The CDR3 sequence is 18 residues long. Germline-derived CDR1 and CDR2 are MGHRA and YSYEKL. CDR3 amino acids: CASSQPRRDGRTNEKLFF. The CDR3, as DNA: TGCGCCAGCAGCCAACCCAGGCGGGACGGACGAACTAATGAAAAACTGTTTTTT.

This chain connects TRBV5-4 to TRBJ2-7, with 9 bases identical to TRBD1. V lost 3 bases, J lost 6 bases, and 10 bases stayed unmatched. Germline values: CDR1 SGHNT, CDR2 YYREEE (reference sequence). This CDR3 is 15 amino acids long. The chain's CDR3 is CASSSTGQGGIEQYF. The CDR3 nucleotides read TGTGCCAGCAGCTCGACGGGACAGGGTGGTATCGAGCAGTACTTC. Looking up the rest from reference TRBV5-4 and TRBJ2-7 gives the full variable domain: ETGVTQSPTHLIKTRGQQVTLRCSSQSGHNTVSWYQQALGQGPQFIFQYYREEENGRGNFPPRFSGLQFPNYSSELNVNALELDDSALYLCASSSTGQGGIEQYFGPGTRLTVT.